This TCR beta chain was documented in a study of CD8+CD57+ T cells in acquired aplastic anemia. Sequencing involved patients with CD8+CD57+ cell expansion previously shown by flow cytometry. The study's findings and limits: Controls did not differ significantly from patients in CD8+ Simpson's diversity.

With 6 bases removed from V and 9 bases from J, the gap between germline ends came to 20 bases. This CDR3 contains 14 residues. Germline CDR1 and CDR2: MNHNS and SASEGT. For CDR3 and TCR beta VDJ profiling, genomic DNA was the template used. In TCRdb, the reads were re-called with MiXCR into one record per CDR3 protein. The sample shows more than 150,000 distinct CDR3 sequences, around half of them seen only once. The sample holds a few counts of this clonotype. Its antigen remains unknown. A much more abundant neighbour one base away suggests this may be a read error. The sequence was collected from a human donor with aplastic anemia. The chain employs TRBV6-1 and TRBJ2-5; a possible D gene is TRBD1 (6 bases). Material for sequencing was sorted CD4+, CD8+, or CD8+CD57+ T cells (not recorded which) from PBMCs. The CDR3 coding sequence is TGTGCCAGCAGCACCGGGCCTCAGGGGCAGGCCCAGTACTTC. This sequence encodes CASSTGPQGQAQYF.